This T cell receptor (beta chain) emerged from a study of cytomegalovirus exposure and HLA in healthy donors. V was pared by 5 bases and J by 0 bases, with 18 bases between. Germline V gene lookup returns CDR1 SGHRS and CDR2 YFSETQ. This CDR3 spans 16 amino acids. About this clone: Its antigen is not identified.

13 Jbeta primers and 60 Vbeta primers were used for the PCR. Authors' analysis steps: There were 80 million to 95 million unique TCR beta chains by a later count, and some 11 million of them were shared. Some clones are missing from TCRdb's copy, which holds only in-frame ones; the method was immunoSEQ multiplex PCR. The V and J calls and the clone size are those of that table, but D and trimming were determined from the DNA. The table shows 150,000 to 200,000 clones, with around 83% occurring only once. The study, taken as a whole, reports: Certain indistinguishable V segments, among them TRBV6-2 and TRBV6-3, were excluded. Analysis was performed later, and it showed HLA-associated TCR beta chains to be more clonally expanded than equally common others. In an earlier analysis, productive rearrangement rates for most beta V segments clustered near 87% or 30%.

The TCR was taken from a man in his forties or fifties in good health and CMV-seronegative. Sequencing was carried out using PBMCs. The chain uses TRBV5-1 and TRBJ2-7; the D gene is possibly TRBD1 (5 bases). The CDR3 nucleotides read TGCGCCAGCAGTCCCGCCGTCGCGCAGGGCTCCTACGAGCAGTACTTC. Translation: CASSPAVAQGSYEQYF. The complete variable domain, with remaining parts taken from reference TRBV5-1 and TRBJ2-7, reads KAGVTQTPRYLIKTRGQQVTLSCSPISGHRSVSWYQQTPGQGLQFLFEYFSETQRNKGNFPGRFSGRQFSNSRSEMNVSTLELGDSALYLCASSPAVAQGSYEQYFGPGTRLTVT.